Listed below are T cell receptor beta chains from one sample, sequenced in a study of blood T cell repertoires in COVID-19. Profiled with immunoSEQ multiplex PCR; TCRdb holds only in-frame clones, not every one. Of 200,000 or so clones in the sample, around three quarters were seen once. Material: peripheral blood. Receptor source: a woman aged 70 to 79 with acute or convalescent COVID-19. Each CDR3 is given with its conserved first and last residue. The order of the fields is clone size, D gene, J gene, V gene, CDR3 DNA, CDR3 protein. The D gene is left open where the match is weak. Rows give clone size only sometimes, using once, few, many, or a class for an expanded clone.

>-|TRBD1|TRBJ1-1|TRBV7-9
TGTGCCAGCAGCACCCGACAGGGAAACACTGAAGCTTTCTTT
CASSTRQGNTEAFF
>-|-|TRBJ2-7|TRBV28
TGTGCCAGCGTCACTCAGGCAGACGAGCAGTACTTC
CASVTQADEQYF
>-|-|TRBJ1-5|TRBV5-1
TGCGCCAGCAGCCCGGGGAACAATCAGCCCCAGCATTTT
CASSPGNNQPQHF
>-|TRBD1|TRBJ1-6|TRBV27
TGTGCCAGCAGTTCGTACCGGGACAGGACGAGCTCCTATAATTCACCCCTCCACTTT
CASSSYRDRTSSYNSPLHF
>-|TRBD1|TRBJ1-2|TRBV11-2
TGTGCCAGCAGCTTATTTGGTTTGTCCGGGACAGAATATGGCTACACCTTC
CASSLFGLSGTEYGYTF
>-|-|TRBJ2-1|TRBV6-5
TGTGCCAGCAGGCGGGACGGAACCTCCAATGAGCAGTTCTTC
CASRRDGTSNEQFF
>once|-|TRBJ1-2|TRBV7-8
TGTGCCAGCAGCCCGCCTGGAGGACAGTACAGGGGCTACACCTTC
CASSPPGGQYRGYTF
>-|-|TRBJ1-5|TRBV10-1
TGCGCCAGCAGATTACGAGGGAATCAGCCCCAGCATTTT
CASRLRGNQPQHF
>-|-|TRBJ2-6|TRBV9
TGTGCCAGCACCACAGGGGGGGACTCTGGGGCCAACGTCCTGACTTTC
CASTTGGDSGANVLTF
>-|TRBD2|TRBJ2-3|TRBV19
TGTGCCAGTCTAGCGGACACAGATACGCAGTATTTT
CASLADTDTQYF
>-|-|TRBJ2-1|TRBV3-1/TRBV3-2
TGTGCCAGCAGCCCCCCCGGATCGAGCGGCGGCTACAATGAGCAGTTCTTC
CASSPPGSSGGYNEQFF
>-|-|TRBJ1-2|TRBV3-1/TRBV3-2
TGTGCCAGCAGCCAAGGGCTACAGGGTATCTATGGCTACACCTTC
CASSQGLQGIYGYTF
>-|TRBD2|TRBJ2-7|TRBV6-1
TGTGCCAGCAGTGAAGCAAGACTAGCGGGAGGATACGAGCAGTACTTC
CASSEARLAGGYEQYF
>-|-|TRBJ2-3|TRBV6-5
TGTGCCAGCAGTTACTCCCCGGGGGGCCCAGATACGCAGTATTTT
CASSYSPGGPDTQYF
>-|TRBD1|TRBJ2-7|TRBV27
TGTGCCAGCAGTTCCAAGACAGGGCCCTACGAGCAGTACTTC
CASSSKTGPYEQYF
>-|-|TRBJ1-2|TRBV18
TGTGCCAGCTCACCGCGGCTGGAGGATGGCTACACCTTC
CASSPRLEDGYTF
>-|TRBD1|TRBJ1-1|TRBV4-1
TGCGCCAGCAGCCCGCGACAGGGGGCGGACACTGAAGCTTTCTTT
CASSPRQGADTEAFF
>-|-|TRBJ1-6|TRBV19
TGTGCCAGTAGTGCCCTACCACAGAATAATTCACCCCTCCACTTT
CASSALPQNNSPLHF
>-|-|TRBJ2-5|TRBV5-1
TGCGCCAGCAGCCTGCAGGGTTCTCAGGAGACCCAGTACTTC
CASSLQGSQETQYF
>-|TRBD1|TRBJ2-6|TRBV19
TGTGCCAGTAGTAGACAGGGCGAGCCTGGGGCCAACGTCCTGACTTTC
CASSRQGEPGANVLTF
>-|TRBD2|TRBJ2-4|TRBV18
TGTGCCAGCTCACCCGACTTTGGGAGGGCCTCCTACATTCAGTACTTC
CASSPDFGRASYIQYF
>-|-|TRBJ2-3|TRBV3-1/TRBV3-2
TGTGCCAGCAGCCAAGGGGGCACTAGCACAGATACGCAGTATTTT
CASSQGGTSTDTQYF